This entry lists 27 T cell receptor beta chains sequenced from one sample in a study of CD8 T cells in Susac syndrome. With random hexamers, reverse transcription was performed on about 0.5 to 1 ug of RNA. TCRdb redid the calling of the immunoSEQ multiplex PCR reads with MiXCR, one entry per CDR3 protein. This table has fewer than 350,000 distinct CDR3 sequences, 65% to 90% appearing once. Sequenced input: CD8+ T cells from PBMCs. Receptor source: a human donor with multiple sclerosis.

The chain is built from TRBV4-3 and TRBJ2-2; 9 bases map to TRBD2. The CDR3 length is 17 residues. From germline, CDR1 is LGHNA and CDR2 YSLEER. The ends lost 0 bases at V and 6 bases at J; junction bases unmatched: 8. The CDR3 coding sequence is TGCGCCAGCAGCCAAGACGAAGCGGGAGGCGCCCCCGGGGAGCTGTTTTTT. Its protein product is CASSQDEAGGAPGELFF.

This clonotype was detected a few times. The chain combines TRBV12-3 or TRBV12-4 with TRBJ2-2; 9 bases map to TRBD1. V was clipped by 3 bases and J by 6 bases; unmatched bases: 2. The length of the CDR3 is 14 residues. For the CDR3, the DNA is TGTGCCAGCAGTTTCGGGACAGGGCCCGGGGAGCTGTTTTTT. This codes for CASSFGTGPGELFF.

The V gene is TRBV12-3 or TRBV12-4, the J gene TRBJ2-7; D possibly corresponds to TRBD1 (6 bases). Trimming took 3 bases from V and 3 from J, leaving 12 bases between them. This CDR3 contains 14 residues. DNA for the CDR3: TGTGCCAGCAGTTTGGTGGGACACCGCTACGAGCAGTACTTC. As protein: CASSLVGHRYEQYF.

The chain links TRBV28 to TRBJ1-1; D is uncertain. Germline values: CDR1 MDHEN, CDR2 SYDVKM. This CDR3 contains 11 residues. V was trimmed by 10 bases and J by 5 bases, leaving 11 bases between them. In DNA, the CDR3 is TGTGCCATAGACTCGGGGACTGAAGCTTTCTTT. Encoded protein: CAIDSGTEAFF.

This clonotype was seen more than once but under ten times. The chain uses TRBV6-2 or TRBV6-3 and TRBJ2-5; D is undetermined. The V gene's germline CDR1 is MNHEY and CDR2 SVGEGT. V was pared by 7 bases and J by 6 bases, with 12 bases between. The CDR3 spans 12 residues. Here the CDR3 reads CASMDRMQTQYF. CDR3 DNA: TGTGCCAGCATGGACCGGATGCAGACCCAGTACTTC.

This clonotype was seen a single time. The V gene is TRBV3-1, the J gene TRBJ2-1; TRBD1 matches at 9 bases. The V segment lost 5 bases and the J segment 6 bases; nucleotides outside the gene matches: 5. CDR1 and CDR2 from the germline V gene are LGHDT and YNNKEL (reference sequence). The CDR3 has 14 amino acids. DNA of the CDR3: TGTGCCAGCAGCGGGGACAGGGAGTTCAATGAGCAGTTCTTC. This sequence encodes CASSGDREFNEQFF.

There are a few counts of this clonotype. This rearrangement joins TRBV13 to TRBJ2-7; tentatively, D is TRBD1 (5 bases). V gave up 0 bases and J gave up 6 bases, with 12 bases separating them. The length of the CDR3 is 14 residues. Germline CDR1 reads PRHDT; CDR2 reads FYEKMQ (reference sequence). The CDR3 bases are TGTGCCAGCAGCTTAGGGCAGGGTCCCTTCGAGCAGTACTTC. It yields the protein CASSLGQGPFEQYF.

A note on this clonotype: One end of the junction varies from germline; a read error may be responsible. The rearrangement links TRBV15 to TRBJ1-5, with a tentative D call TRBD1 (5 bases). CDR1 is LNHNV, CDR2 YYDKDF, per germline (reference sequence). This CDR3 is built from 18 residues. The CDR3 coding sequence is TGTGCCACCAGCGGAGATTCCCGGGGCCCGGGGAGCAATCAGCCCCAGCATTTT. It encodes CATSGDSRGPGSNQPQHF. Full variable domain (rest looked up from reference TRBV15 and TRBJ1-5): DAMVIQNPRYQVTQFGKPVTLSCSQTLNHNVMYWYQQKSSQAPKLLFHYYDKDFNNEADTPDNFQSRRPNTSFCFLDIRSPGLGDTAMYLCATSGDSRGPGSNQPQHFGDGTRLSIL.

V is TRBV12-3 or TRBV12-4 and J is TRBJ2-1; D is possibly TRBD1 or TRBD2 (5 bases each). The CDR3 covers 15 residues. Trimming cost V 2 bases and J 3 bases, with 11 bases left between them. CDR3 coding DNA: TGTGCCAGCAGTTTACAGGGAGACCTCTACAATGAGCAGTTCTTC. This encodes CASSLQGDLYNEQFF.

This chain connects TRBV4-3 to TRBJ2-5; 9 nucleotides match TRBD2. Germline CDR1 and CDR2: LGHNA and YSLEER. The CDR3 is 19 residues long. The V and J ends lost 1 base and 5 bases, in that order; junction bases with no gene match: 17. Here the CDR3 DNA reads TGCGCCAGCAGCCAAGTTTGTCCGCTGGCGGGAGGGCCGTGCGAGACCCAGTACTTC. Amino acids: CASSQVCPLAGGPCETQYF.

The chain recombines TRBV7-3 with TRBJ1-1, with D tentatively TRBD1 (5 bases). Trimming removed 3 bases at V and 5 bases at J, with 13 bases between. The germline CDR1 and CDR2 sequences are SGHTA and FQGTGA. The CDR3 contains 14 residues. CDR3 DNA sequence: TGTGCCAGCAGCTTCGGGGCGGGGGAGACTGAAGCTTTCTTT. Its protein is CASSFGAGETEAFF. Full variable domain (missing parts from reference TRBV7-3 and TRBJ1-1): GAGVSQTPSNKVTEKGKYVELRCDPISGHTALYWYRQSLGQGPEFLIYFQGTGAADDSGLPNDRFFAVRPEGSVSTLKIQRTERGDSAVYLCASSFGAGETEAFFGQGTRLTVV.

The V and J genes are TRBV28 and TRBJ2-7, with D perhaps matching TRBD1 or TRBD2 (5 bases each). This CDR3 comprises 16 residues. From germline, CDR1 is MDHEN and CDR2 SYDVKM. The V end lost 6 bases, the J end lost 1 base, and 19 bases lay between the germline ends. CDR3 in DNA: TGTGCCAGCAGCCCGGAGGCCGGGGCCGTATCCTACGAGCAGTACTTC. It specifies CASSPEAGAVSYEQYF.

The chain is built from TRBV20-1 and TRBJ1-5; weak D call: TRBD1 (5 bases). Between the trimmed V and J ends, which lost 0 bases and 3 bases, there was a span of 12 bases. Germline CDR1 DFQATT, CDR2 SNEGSKA (reference sequence). The length of the CDR3 is 15 residues. CDR3 sequence reads: CSARDREDNNQPQHF. DNA of the CDR3: TGCAGTGCTAGAGATCGGGAGGACAACAATCAGCCCCAGCATTTT.

The chain is built from TRBV24-1 and TRBJ2-3; TRBD2 matches 11 bases. CDR1 is KGHDR, CDR2 SFDVKD, per germline. This CDR3 has 21 residues. V lost 1 base, J lost 1 base, and 15 bases stayed unmatched. This CDR3 reads CATSDFLLAGEPTKGTDTQYF. Written as DNA, the CDR3 is TGTGCCACCAGTGATTTTCTACTAGCGGGGGAACCCACGAAGGGCACAGATACGCAGTATTTT.

The V gene is TRBV9, the J gene TRBJ1-4, with D possibly matching TRBD1 (5 bases). The CDR3 has 16 amino acids. Germline V gene sequence: CDR1 SGDLS, CDR2 YYNGEE. Between the trimmed V and J ends, which lost 4 bases and 6 bases, there was a span of 19 bases. The DNA of the CDR3 is TGTGCCAGCAGCCCCTACTTGGGCAGGGTCGATGAAAAACTGTTTTTT. It encodes CASSPYLGRVDEKLFF.

The chain recombines TRBV4-1 with TRBJ1-2; D remains unclear. In germline, CDR1 is MGHRA, CDR2 YSYEKL. V dropped 4 bases and J dropped 2 bases, with 8 bases sitting between them. The CDR3 is 13 residues long. CDR3: CASSPLVNYGYTF. The CDR3 coding sequence is TGCGCCAGCAGCCCGCTAGTCAACTATGGCTACACCTTC.

The chain employs TRBV6-2 or TRBV6-3 and TRBJ2-1, with TRBD2 matching 11 bases. V was clipped by 4 bases and J by 3 bases; unmatched bases: 23. CDR1 and CDR2 (germline): MNHEY, SVGEGT. The CDR3 runs 22 residues. Here the CDR3 reads CASSSGSLAGGPRVSVYNEQFF. The CDR3 nucleotides are TGTGCCAGCAGTTCTGGGTCTTTAGCGGGAGGGCCGCGTGTTTCAGTCTACAATGAGCAGTTCTTC.

V usage is TRBV30 and J usage is TRBJ2-7; TRBD1 is a possible D gene (6 bases). The V and J ends lost 0 bases and 2 bases respectively, with 11 bases between them. The CDR3 is made up of 14 amino acids. Germline V gives CDR1 GTSNPN, CDR2 SVGIG (reference sequence). DNA for the CDR3: TGTGCCTGGAGTGTCACAGGGATTACCTACGAGCAGTACTTC. Translating it yields CAWSVTGITYEQYF.

The V gene is TRBV29-1, the J gene TRBJ1-2; no clear D gene. Trimming stripped 4 bases from V and 4 bases from J, with 13 bases between. This CDR3 has 13 residues. CDR1 is SQVTM, CDR2 ANQGSEA, per germline. The chain's CDR3 is CSVVVFDGYGYTF. The CDR3 coding sequence is TGCAGCGTTGTGGTGTTTGACGGCTATGGCTACACCTTC.

The gene calls are TRBV12-3 or TRBV12-4 and TRBJ2-1; D remains ambiguous. The ends were cut back, 1 base at V and 8 bases at J, with 6 bases in the middle. The CDR3 is made up of 12 amino acids. The CDR3 bases are TGTGCCAGCAGTTTAGAGGTACATGAGCAGTTCTTC. It specifies CASSLEVHEQFF.

The rearrangement uses TRBV7-9 and TRBJ2-5; TRBD1 might be the D (5 bases). This CDR3 has 14 amino acids. The germline CDR1 and CDR2 sequences are SEHNR and FQNEAQ (reference sequence). V dropped 5 bases and J dropped 0 bases, with 10 bases sitting between them. The CDR3 DNA reads as TGTGCCAGCAGCGACAGACGTCACCAAGAGACCCAGTACTTC. This sequence encodes CASSDRRHQETQYF.

V is TRBV7-6 and J is TRBJ2-7, with TRBD2 identical over 12 bases. CDR1 and CDR2 from the germline V gene are SGHVS and FNYEAQ. This CDR3 comprises 15 residues. The V segment lost 5 bases and the J segment 7 bases; nucleotides outside the gene matches: 9. The CDR3 spells CASSVRLAGGWEQYF. The DNA for the CDR3 is TGTGCCAGCAGCGTTCGGCTAGCGGGAGGGTGGGAGCAGTACTTC.

CDR3 amino acids: CASSRDQIYEQYF. The CDR3 DNA sequence: TGTGCCAGCAGTCGGGACCAAATCTACGAGCAGTACTTC. The chain is built from TRBV6-2 or TRBV6-3 and TRBJ2-7; either TRBD1 or TRBD2 may supply D (5 bases each). Germline CDR1 MNHEY, CDR2 SVGEGT. Between the trimmed V and J ends, which lost 5 bases and 3 bases, there was a span of 11 bases. The CDR3 is made up of 13 amino acids.

The rearrangement uses TRBV27 and TRBJ1-2; 10 positions match TRBD1. The CDR3 is 16 amino acids. V dropped 5 bases and J dropped 4; count of bases not matched to a gene: 10. Germline CDR1 reads MNHEY; CDR2 reads SMNVEV (reference sequence). The DNA for the CDR3 is TGTGCCAGCAGTCCCCGGCCCGGGACAGGGGTCTATGGCTACACCTTC. The encoded protein is CASSPRPGTGVYGYTF.

The gene calls are TRBV6-2 or TRBV6-3 and TRBJ2-1; D perhaps matches TRBD1 (5 bases). The V end was cut by 4 bases, the J end by 7 bases, with 14 bases between. From germline, CDR1 is MNHEY and CDR2 SVGEGT. This CDR3 has 14 residues. The CDR3 is CASSFQGGINEQFF. The CDR3 DNA reads as TGTGCCAGCAGTTTTCAGGGTGGGATTAATGAGCAGTTCTTC.

The V and J genes are TRBV7-9 and TRBJ1-2; 7 nucleotides line up with TRBD1. CDR1 SEHNR and CDR2 FQNEAQ come from the germline V gene (reference sequence). The CDR3 extends over 15 amino acids. With V trimmed by 6 bases and J by 8 bases, 15 bases remained unmatched. For the CDR3, the DNA is TGTGCCAGCAGTCGACCACTAGGGGGCCCGGGCGGCTACACCTTC. It yields the protein CASSRPLGGPGGYTF. Full variable domain (outside the CDR3, taken from reference TRBV7-9 and TRBJ1-2): DTGVSQNPRHKITKRGQNVTFRCDPISEHNRLYWYRQTLGQGPEFLTYFQNEAQLEKSRLLSDRFSAERPKGSFSTLEIQRTEQGDSAMYLCASSRPLGGPGGYTFGSGTRLTVV.

The chain uses TRBV6-1 and TRBJ2-1, with 10 bases that match TRBD2. The CDR3 extends over 15 amino acids. V trimming: 11 bases; J trimming: 7 bases; junction bases outside the gene matches: 14. Germline CDR1 and CDR2: MNHNS and SASEGT. The CDR3 sequence is CAGRTSGSRGNEQFF. CDR3 in DNA: TGTGCCGGTCGGACTAGCGGTTCTCGCGGGAATGAGCAGTTCTTC.